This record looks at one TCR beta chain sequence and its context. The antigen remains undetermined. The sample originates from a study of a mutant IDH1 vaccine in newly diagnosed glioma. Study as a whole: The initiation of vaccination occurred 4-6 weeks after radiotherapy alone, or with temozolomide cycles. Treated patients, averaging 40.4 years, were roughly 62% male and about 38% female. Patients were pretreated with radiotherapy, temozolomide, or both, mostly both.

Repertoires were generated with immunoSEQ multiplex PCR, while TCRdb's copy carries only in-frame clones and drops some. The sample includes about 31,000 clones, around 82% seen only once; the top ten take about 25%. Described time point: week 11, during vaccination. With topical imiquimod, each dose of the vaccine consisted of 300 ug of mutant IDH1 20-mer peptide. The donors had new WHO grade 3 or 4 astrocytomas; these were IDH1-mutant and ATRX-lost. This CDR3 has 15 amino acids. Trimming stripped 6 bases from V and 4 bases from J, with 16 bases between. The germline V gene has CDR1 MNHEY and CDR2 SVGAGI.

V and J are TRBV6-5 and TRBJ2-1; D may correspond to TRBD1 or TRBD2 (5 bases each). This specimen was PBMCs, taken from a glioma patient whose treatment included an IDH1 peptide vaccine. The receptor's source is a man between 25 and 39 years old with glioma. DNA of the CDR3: TGTGCCAGCAGCACCGGGACCGTTCCGTACAATGAGCAGTTCTTC. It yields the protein CASSTGTVPYNEQFF.